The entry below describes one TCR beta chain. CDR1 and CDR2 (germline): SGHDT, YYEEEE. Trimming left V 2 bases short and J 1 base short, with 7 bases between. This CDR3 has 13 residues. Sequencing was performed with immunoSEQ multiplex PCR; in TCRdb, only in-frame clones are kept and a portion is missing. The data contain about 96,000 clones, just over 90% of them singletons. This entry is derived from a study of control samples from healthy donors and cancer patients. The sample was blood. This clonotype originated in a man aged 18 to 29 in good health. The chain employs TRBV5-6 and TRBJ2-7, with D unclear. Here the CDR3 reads CASSLGKSYEQYF. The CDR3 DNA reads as TGTGCCAGCAGCTTAGGCAAATCCTACGAGCAGTACTTC.